The 17 T cell receptor beta chains below all came from one sample that was sequenced in a study of cytomegalovirus exposure and HLA in healthy donors (TCRdb year 2017). Library prep was done by the immunoSEQ multiplex PCR assay. This is the immuneACCESS table as TCRdb keeps it, with only in-frame sequences that have V and J called. A part of the clones is gone; compared with another copy, unresolved V genes explain less than half, and the rest is unexplained. Recorded for this sample are approximately 300,000 clones; 80% to 90% of them occurred a single time. The top ten hold 0.75% to 0.85% of the sample. The sample comprised PBMCs. Every receptor here comes from a woman between 18 and 29 years old in good health and CMV-seronegative.

The J gene is TRBJ2-7, the V gene TRBV11-1; TRBD2 agrees at 7 bases. The CDR3 has 12 residues. In germline, CDR1 is SGHAT, CDR2 FQDESV (reference sequence). V dropped 7 bases and J dropped 6; count of bases not matched to a gene: 6. CDR3 loop: CASTGGGGEQYF. The CDR3, as DNA: TGTGCCAGCACCGGAGGCGGGGGCGAGCAGTACTTC.

The chain joins TRBV6-5 to TRBJ1-3, with 8 bases matching TRBD1. Germline values: CDR1 MNHEY, CDR2 SVGAGI. V shed 8 bases and J 1 base; nucleotides not matched to a gene: 4. The CDR3 spans 14 residues. The CDR3 coding sequence is TGTGCCAGCCACAGGGGGGCTTCTGGAAACACCATATATTTT. This gives the protein CASHRGASGNTIYF.

This chain connects TRBV28 to TRBJ1-1; 8 bases fit TRBD1. Germline V gene sequence: CDR1 MDHEN, CDR2 SYDVKM. V dropped 3 bases and J dropped 0; count of bases not matched to a gene: 6. This CDR3 contains 16 residues. In nucleotides, the CDR3 is TGTGCCAGCAGTTTCCCGGGACAGGACATGAACACTGAAGCTTTCTTT. Translating gives CASSFPGQDMNTEAFF.

This rearrangement joins TRBV28 to TRBJ2-7, with D uncertain. V was trimmed by 5 bases and J by 6 bases, leaving 11 bases between them. Germline loops: CDR1 MDHEN, CDR2 SYDVKM. This CDR3 has 12 amino acids. The CDR3: CASSIRFSEQYF. CDR3 bases: TGTGCCAGCAGTATCCGATTCAGCGAGCAGTACTTC.

This clone occurred once. This sequence joins TRBV4-1 and TRBJ1-5; a weak D match, TRBD1 (5 bases). Looked up from germline, CDR1 is MGHRA and CDR2 is YSYEKL. V was pared by 4 bases and J by 0 bases, with 13 bases between. The CDR3 is 16 amino acids. The CDR3 DNA follows: TGCGCCAGCAGCCGCGCAGGGATCTATAGCAATCAGCCCCAGCATTTT. Translated, it gives CASSRAGIYSNQPQHF.

The CDR3 coding sequence is TGTGCCAGCAGCCGAAGAACAGGGCATCCCTACGAGCAGTACTTC. It yields the protein CASSRRTGHPYEQYF. The J gene is TRBJ2-7, the V gene TRBV14; possibly TRBD1 for D (6 bases). V lost 4 bases to trimming and J lost 2 bases, with 15 bases between them. CDR1 and CDR2 from the germline V gene are SGHDN and FVKESK. The CDR3 runs to 15 residues.

This clone has just one count. The chain couples TRBV2 to TRBJ1-2; 8 bases align to TRBD1. Germline CDR1 reads SNHLY; CDR2 reads FYNNEI. The CDR3 is 15 residues long. V lost 5 bases and J lost 8; bases outside the gene matches: 13. The CDR3 reads CASSPGTGNSGGYTF. The DNA for the CDR3 is TGTGCCAGCAGTCCTGGGACAGGAAACTCGGGAGGCTACACCTTC.

This chain uses TRBV4-3 with TRBJ2-7; D is uncertain. CDR3 size: 15 residues. Looked up from germline, CDR1 is LGHNA and CDR2 is YSLEER. Trimming pared 0 bases from V and 3 bases from J, leaving 12 bases between. The CDR3 DNA reads as TGCGCCAGCAGCCAAGACGGGTATACGGACTACGAGCAGTACTTC. This encodes CASSQDGYTDYEQYF.

The rearrangement links TRBV6-6 to TRBJ2-1; 9 nucleotides line up with TRBD2. CDR3 length: 15 residues. The germline V gene has CDR1 MNHNY and CDR2 SVGAGI (reference sequence). V shed 0 bases, J shed 8 bases, and the junction held 5 bases outside the gene matches. In DNA, the CDR3 is TGTGCCAGCAGTTACTCGAATAGCGGGAGCCATGAGCAGTTCTTC. This codes for CASSYSNSGSHEQFF.

V is TRBV28 and J is TRBJ1-2, with TRBD1 matching 9 bases. Germline trimming cut 4 bases from V and 4 bases from J; bases unmatched to any gene: 10. The germline V gene encodes CDR1 MDHEN and CDR2 SYDVKM. The CDR3 spans 16 residues. CDR3 amino acids: CASSSLPGQGSYGYTF. CDR3 DNA sequence: TGTGCCAGCAGTTCGTTACCGGGACAGGGATCCTATGGCTACACCTTC.

V gene TRBV13 combines with J gene TRBJ2-3; D is perhaps TRBD1 (5 bases). Germline CDR1 reads PRHDT; CDR2 reads FYEKMQ (reference sequence). The CDR3 is 14 residues long. The V end lost 3 bases, the J end lost 3 bases, and 10 bases lay between the germline ends. CDR3 sequence reads: CASSFGATTDTQYF. DNA for the CDR3: TGTGCCAGCAGCTTTGGGGCCACAACAGATACGCAGTATTTT.

The J gene is TRBJ1-2, the V gene TRBV29-1; tentatively, D is TRBD1 (6 bases). Trimming pared 3 bases from V and 4 bases from J, leaving 9 bases between. The CDR3 loop spans 12 amino acids. CDR1 is SQVTM and CDR2 is ANQGSEA in the germline V gene. DNA for the CDR3: TGCAGCGTTGAGGGGGCAGTCTATGGCTACACCTTC. Protein product: CSVEGAVYGYTF. Supplemented by reference TRBV29-1 and TRBJ1-2, the full variable domain reads SAVISQKPSRDICQRGTSLTIQCQVDSQVTMMFWYRQQPGQSLTLIATANQGSEATYESGFVIDKFPISRPNLTFSTLTVSNMSPEDSSIYLCSVEGAVYGYTFGSGTRLTVV.

This clone was seen only once. V gene TRBV10-2 combines with J gene TRBJ1-5; 10 nucleotides line up with TRBD1. V lost 10 bases and J lost 5; bases outside the gene matches: 5. Germline CDR1 and CDR2: WSHSY and SAAADI. There are 13 residues in the CDR3. Written as DNA, the CDR3 is TGCGCCACCTCGACAGGGGGCGATCAGCCCCAGCATTTT. As protein: CATSTGGDQPQHF.

The chain employs TRBV27 and TRBJ2-1, with 8 bases identical to TRBD2. J lost 10 bases, V lost 5 bases, and 13 bases had no gene match. The germline V gene has CDR1 MNHEY and CDR2 SMNVEV (reference sequence). The CDR3 runs to 15 residues. The CDR3 here is CASSPRGGGRGEQFF. CDR3 DNA sequence: TGTGCCAGCAGTCCCCGGGGGGGCGGGAGAGGGGAGCAGTTCTTC.

The chain couples TRBV2 to TRBJ1-1; weak D call: TRBD1 (5 bases). V lost 7 bases and J 1 base, leaving 10 bases between the germline ends. Germline V gives CDR1 SNHLY, CDR2 FYNNEI. The CDR3 runs 13 residues. Written as DNA, the CDR3 is TGTGCCAGCAACAACCAGGGGAACACTGAAGCTTTCTTT. Its protein is CASNNQGNTEAFF.

This sequence joins TRBV6-1 and TRBJ1-1, with TRBD1 identical over 8 bases. The CDR3 spans 13 residues. Germline values: CDR1 MNHNS, CDR2 SASEGT. With V trimmed by 7 bases and J by 8 bases, 9 bases remained unmatched. The CDR3 DNA reads as TGTGCCAGCACCCCCAGGGGACAGGACGAAGCTTTCTTT. Translation: CASTPRGQDEAFF.

The chain is built from TRBV7-9 and TRBJ2-7, with 9 bases fitting TRBD1. The CDR3 loop spans 14 amino acids. After removal of 7 bases from V and 6 bases from J, the junction contained 10 bases not matched to a gene. The germline V gene has CDR1 SEHNR and CDR2 FQNEAQ (reference sequence). CDR3 coding DNA: TGTGCCAGCACCTCCTCGGGACAGGGCGGCGAGCAGTACTTC. It codes for CASTSSGQGGEQYF.